The 4 T cell receptor beta chains below were found in one sample sequenced in a study of human T cells and chemical hapten exposure. The time point: patch test 1, 2 weeks after DPC sensitization. The treatment was: therapeutic diphenylcyclopropenone sensitization with weekly scalp DPC. Each CDR3 protein is one row after TCRdb ran MiXCR on the RACE reads. The profile shows roughly 200,000 distinct CDR3 sequences, around 22% of them singletons. Material: whole blood, obtained in connection with sensitization to the hapten diphenylcyclopropenone (DPC). The source is a woman in her fifties or sixties with alopecia areata. Some clones in this sample may be carry-over from other donors' samples.

The table lists this clonotype with a few counts. The V gene is TRBV3-1, the J gene TRBJ2-7; no firm D call. CDR3 length: 14 residues. The germline V gene has CDR1 LGHDT and CDR2 YNNKEL (reference sequence). The V end was cut by 4 bases, the J end by 5 bases, with 15 bases between. CDR3 DNA: TGTGCCAGCAGCCCTGGGTTGTGGGCCGACGAGCAGTACTTC. The encoded protein is CASSPGLWADEQYF.

The rearrangement links TRBV3-1 to TRBJ1-2; TRBD1 matches at 8 bases. Germline trimming cut 1 base from V and 5 bases from J; bases unmatched to any gene: 3. The CDR3 covers 14 residues. Germline CDR1 reads LGHDT; CDR2 reads YNNKEL (reference sequence). This CDR3 is CASSQGGTGYGYTF. DNA for the CDR3: TGTGCCAGCAGCCAAGGAGGGACAGGATATGGCTACACCTTC.

This clonotype was seen a few times. The chain couples TRBV7-2 to TRBJ2-3; 13 bases match TRBD2. J was trimmed by 5 bases and V by 2 bases; bases with no gene match: 1. CDR1 and CDR2 (germline): SGHTA, FQGNSA. This CDR3 contains 15 residues. CDR3 DNA: TGTGCCAGCAGCTTAAGACTAGCGGGAGGAGATACGCAGTATTTT. Amino acid sequence: CASSLRLAGGDTQYF.

Only a few counts were recorded for this clonotype. The rearrangement joins TRBV6-2 or TRBV6-3 to TRBJ2-1; no definite D call. V was cut by 5 bases and J by 6 bases, with 17 bases left in between. CDR1 and CDR2 from the germline V gene are MNHEY and SVGEGT. CDR3 length: 15 residues. CDR3 sequence: CASSPPGVIGNEQFF. In DNA form, the CDR3 reads TGTGCCAGCAGTCCACCGGGTGTGATTGGCAATGAGCAGTTCTTC.